These T cell receptor beta chains were read from a single sample in a study of T cell responses to AZD1222 COVID-19 vaccine. Here immunoSEQ multiplex PCR was the method, and the copy in TCRdb shows in-frame clones only, minus some. Of around 78,000 clones in the sample, 90% were seen once. The starting material was peripheral blood, obtained 28 days after the second AZD1222 dose. The source of these receptors is an adult who received the AZD1222 COVID-19 vaccine. Both conserved end residues are part of each CDR3. A D gene is named only where the DNA matches it firmly. The size of a clone is reported for some rows only, either as once, few or many, or as a class for expanded clones.

V gene,D gene,J gene,clone size,CDR3 protein,CDR3 DNA
TRBV6-5,NA,TRBJ1-1,NA,CASAQEMNTEAFF,TGTGCCAGCGCCCAGGAGATGAACACTGAAGCTTTCTTT
TRBV5-4,NA,TRBJ2-7,NA,CASSSPRDTNYEQYF,TGTGCCAGCAGCTCACCACGGGACACCAACTACGAGCAGTACTTC
TRBV15,NA,TRBJ1-6,NA,CATSRDRGGLYNSPLHF,TGTGCCACCAGCAGAGATAGGGGGGGACTCTATAATTCACCCCTCCACTTT
TRBV5-1,NA,TRBJ2-7,NA,CTSSFASSYEQYF,TGCACCAGCAGCTTTGCTAGCAGCTACGAGCAGTACTTC
TRBV19,NA,TRBJ1-1,NA,CASSIGTGVAEAFF,TGTGCCAGTAGTATAGGAACAGGCGTCGCGGAAGCTTTCTTT
TRBV12-3/TRBV12-4,TRBD1,TRBJ2-5,NA,CASSLQGETQYF,TGTGCCAGCAGTCTACAGGGGGAGACCCAGTACTTC
TRBV7-2,TRBD1,TRBJ1-2,NA,CASSSLQGTYGYTF,TGTGCCAGCAGCTCGTTACAGGGGACGTATGGCTACACCTTC
TRBV2,TRBD1,TRBJ1-6,NA,CASAGQGASPLHF,TGTGCCAGCGCCGGACAGGGGGCTTCACCCCTCCACTTT
TRBV12-3/TRBV12-4,NA,TRBJ1-2,few,CASTRDSYGYTF,TGTGCCAGCACCCGCGATAGCTATGGCTACACCTTC
TRBV28,NA,TRBJ1-5,once,CASRSNSNQPQHF,TGTGCCAGCAGGTCTAATAGCAATCAGCCCCAGCATTTT
TRBV10-3,TRBD1,TRBJ1-5,NA,CAIRSDREGQPQHF,TGTGCCATCAGGTCCGACAGGGAAGGTCAGCCCCAGCATTTT
TRBV28,NA,TRBJ1-2,NA,CASSLSPGGYTF,TGTGCCAGCAGTTTAAGCCCGGGAGGCTACACCTTC
TRBV7-2,NA,TRBJ1-5,NA,CASSLGGFSNQPQHF,TGTGCCAGCAGTTTAGGGGGTTTTAGCAATCAGCCCCAGCATTTT
TRBV6-5,TRBD1,TRBJ1-6,NA,CASSYAGGVNSPLHF,TGTGCCAGCAGTTACGCAGGGGGTGTGAATTCACCCCTCCACTTT
TRBV5-1,NA,TRBJ2-3,NA,CASSLGEGPTDTQYF,TGCGCCAGCAGCTTGGGCGAAGGTCCGACAGATACGCAGTATTTT
TRBV7-9,NA,TRBJ1-6,once,CASSLGRGGRLALLHF,TGTGCCAGCAGCTTAGGGCGGGGGGGGCGTTTGGCCCTCCTCCACTTT
TRBV3-1/TRBV3-2,NA,TRBJ2-5,NA,CASSHGDETQYF,TGTGCCAGCAGCCACGGGGATGAGACCCAGTACTTC
TRBV6-5,NA,TRBJ2-7,NA,CASSYSGGTYEQYF,TGTGCCAGCAGTTACTCCGGCGGGACCTACGAGCAGTACTTC
TRBV6-5,NA,TRBJ1-1,once,CASSYSIPGEAFF,TGTGCCAGCAGTTACTCGATCCCAGGGGAAGCTTTCTTT
TRBV7-3,NA,TRBJ2-7,few,CASSPSAGIYEQYF,TGTGCCAGCAGCCCCAGCGCGGGAATCTACGAGCAGTACTTC
TRBV7-2,NA,TRBJ1-1,NA,CASSTGRNTEAFF,TGTGCCAGCAGCACCGGAAGGAACACTGAAGCTTTCTTT
TRBV3-1/TRBV3-2,NA,TRBJ1-2,NA,CASSQVDGYTF,TGTGCCAGCAGCCAGGTAGATGGCTACACCTTC
TRBV25-1,TRBD2,TRBJ2-3,medium-sized,CASSARTSGGANTQYF,TGTGCCAGCAGTGCCCGGACTAGCGGGGGGGCGAATACGCAGTATTTT
TRBV5-1,NA,TRBJ2-7,NA,CASSLPGTVSYEQYF,TGCGCCAGCAGCCTACCCGGGACGGTGTCCTACGAGCAGTACTTC
TRBV18,NA,TRBJ2-3,NA,CASSPMGPPSTDTQYF,TGTGCCAGCTCACCCATGGGACCCCCCAGCACAGATACGCAGTATTTT
TRBV30,NA,TRBJ2-7,NA,CAWSVAYEQYF,TGTGCCTGGAGTGTGGCCTACGAGCAGTACTTC
TRBV7-2,NA,TRBJ1-5,NA,CASSLGGGRQNVQPQHF,TGTGCCAGCAGCTTAGGGGGCGGTCGACAGAACGTACAGCCCCAGCATTTT
TRBV5-5,TRBD1,TRBJ2-1,NA,CASSPGTENEQFF,TGTGCCAGCAGCCCCGGGACAGAAAATGAGCAGTTCTTC
TRBV30,NA,TRBJ1-2,NA,CAWSRQSNYGYTF,TGTGCCTGGAGCCGACAGTCTAACTATGGCTACACCTTC
TRBV5-8,NA,TRBJ2-1,NA,CASSLLQGGFNEQFF,TGTGCCAGCAGCTTGCTTCAAGGGGGGTTCAATGAGCAGTTCTTC
TRBV9,NA,TRBJ1-4,NA,CASSVDEALGEKLFF,TGTGCCAGCAGCGTAGACGAGGCCTTAGGTGAAAAACTGTTTTTT
TRBV19,TRBD1,TRBJ1-1,NA,CASSPRGVNTEAFF,TGTGCCAGTAGTCCCAGGGGGGTGAACACTGAAGCTTTCTTT
TRBV28,NA,TRBJ1-5,NA,CASIPGQSNQPQHF,TGTGCCAGCATTCCTGGACAGAGCAATCAGCCCCAGCATTTT
TRBV28,NA,TRBJ1-1,NA,CASINGGGTEAFF,TGTGCCAGCATTAATGGGGGGGGCACTGAAGCTTTCTTT
TRBV2,NA,TRBJ1-2,NA,CASSEGFQGRDGYTF,TGTGCCAGCAGTGAAGGGTTTCAGGGGCGGGATGGCTACACCTTC
TRBV19,NA,TRBJ1-1,NA,CAAGGMNTEAFF,TGTGCCGCGGGGGGCATGAACACTGAAGCTTTCTTT
TRBV19,NA,TRBJ1-6,NA,CASSKYLPGQGYNSPLHF,TGTGCCAGTAGTAAATACCTTCCGGGGCAGGGCTATAATTCACCCCTCCACTTT
TRBV24-1,NA,TRBJ2-5,NA,CATSEGRVVETQYF,TGTGCCACCAGTGAGGGCAGGGTCGTCGAGACCCAGTACTTC
TRBV19,NA,TRBJ2-7,NA,CASSSRQTYEQYF,TGTGCCAGTAGTAGTAGACAGACCTACGAGCAGTACTTC
TRBV7-2,TRBD1,TRBJ1-5,NA,CASSLEQGDQPQHF,TGTGCCAGCAGCTTAGAGCAGGGGGATCAGCCCCAGCATTTT
TRBV24-1,NA,TRBJ2-7,once,CATSDLLEQYF,TGTGCCACCAGTGATTTGCTCGAGCAGTACTTC
TRBV28,TRBD1,TRBJ1-2,NA,CASSPNQGTGGAVYGYTF,TGTGCCAGCAGTCCAAACCAGGGGACAGGGGGCGCGGTCTATGGCTACACCTTC
TRBV29-1,NA,TRBJ2-7,NA,CSVAGSFGEQYF,TGCAGCGTGGCCGGGTCCTTCGGCGAGCAGTACTTC
TRBV7-2,TRBD1,TRBJ2-5,NA,CASSLGTGGTQYF,TGTGCCAGCAGCTTAGGTACAGGGGGAACCCAGTACTTC